Shown below are 28 T cell receptor beta chains from a single sample sequenced in a study of blood T cell repertoires in COVID-19. Sequencing used immunoSEQ multiplex PCR; TCRdb keeps in-frame clones, though not all of them. The data show roughly 230,000 clones, with roughly 86% seen just once and 4% held by the top ten. Sequenced sample: peripheral blood. The receptors shown here come from a man aged 45-65 years with acute or convalescent COVID-19.

The chain combines TRBV14 with TRBJ2-3; TRBD2 agrees at 14 bases. The CDR3 sequence is 17 residues long. Germline values: CDR1 SGHDN, CDR2 FVKESK. V shed 1 base and J 5 bases; nucleotides not matched to a gene: 5. The CDR3 protein is CASSQATSGRARDTQYF. The CDR3 DNA reads TGTGCCAGCAGCCAAGCGACTAGCGGGAGGGCCAGAGATACGCAGTATTTT.

The chain has TRBV24-1 and TRBJ1-2, with D tentatively TRBD1 (6 bases). Per germline, CDR1 KGHDR and CDR2 SFDVKD. The CDR3 covers 14 residues. Trimming took off 3 bases at V and 4 bases at J, with 11 bases between the two ends. The CDR3 loop reads CATSDPGTTYGYTF. In DNA form, the CDR3 reads TGTGCCACCAGTGATCCCGGGACAACCTATGGCTACACCTTC.

This clone has just one count. The chain uses TRBV24-1 and TRBJ2-7, with D possibly matching TRBD1 (6 bases). CDR1 KGHDR and CDR2 SFDVKD come from the germline V gene. CDR3 size: 14 residues. Trimming removed 9 bases at V and 6 bases at J, with 20 bases between. This CDR3 reads CATQKGVGSGEQYF. The DNA for the CDR3 is TGTGCCACCCAAAAGGGGGTTGGATCAGGCGAGCAGTACTTC.

The chain links TRBV18 to TRBJ1-2, with D maybe TRBD1 (6 bases). Trimming pared 5 bases from V and 3 bases from J, leaving 10 bases between. The CDR3 consists of 13 residues. Germline values: CDR1 KGHSH, CDR2 LQKENI. The CDR3 sequence: CASSADSDYGYTF. CDR3 in DNA: TGTGCCAGCTCAGCGGACAGTGACTATGGCTACACCTTC.

The chain carries TRBV28 and TRBJ2-7, with D possibly being TRBD1 (5 bases). Trimming removed 5 bases at V and 0 bases at J, with 14 bases between. Germline V gene sequence: CDR1 MDHEN, CDR2 SYDVKM. The CDR3 runs 15 residues. CDR3 nucleotide sequence: TGTGCCAGCAGTCCCGGACACGGACCCTCCTACGAGCAGTACTTC. This translates into CASSPGHGPSYEQYF.

The chain joins TRBV5-1 to TRBJ2-7; 9 nucleotides line up with TRBD1. The V gene end was trimmed by 5 bases and the J gene end by 2 bases; junction bases not matched to a gene: 5. The CDR3 spans 14 residues. Germline V CDR1 and CDR2: SGHRS, YFSETQ. CDR3 in amino acids: CASRGDRVTYEQYF. CDR3 DNA: TGCGCCAGCAGAGGGGACAGGGTAACCTACGAGCAGTACTTC.

The CDR3 DNA reads as TGTGCCAGCAGCTTCCTAGGGGCCGCGGCGACATTATATGGCTACACCTTC. Translated: CASSFLGAAATLYGYTF. The chain links TRBV7-9 to TRBJ1-2, with a tentative D call TRBD1 (5 bases). Per the germline V gene, CDR1 is SEHNR and CDR2 is FQNEAQ (reference sequence). V lost 3 bases, J lost 5 bases, and 22 bases lay in between. This CDR3 contains 17 residues.

The V and J genes are TRBV28 and TRBJ2-2, with D tentatively TRBD1 (6 bases). This CDR3 comprises 16 residues. Trimming left V 6 bases short and J 0 bases short, with 14 bases between. Germline loops: CDR1 MDHEN, CDR2 SYDVKM. Written as DNA, the CDR3 is TGTGCCAGCAGAGCTTATGGACAGTCGAACACCGGGGAGCTGTTTTTT. Translated, it gives CASRAYGQSNTGELFF.

The chain's CDR3 is CAISESSGEASLIDTQYF. The CDR3 DNA reads as TGTGCCATCAGTGAGTCGTCCGGTGAAGCCTCGTTGATAGATACGCAGTATTTT. The V and J genes are TRBV10-3 and TRBJ2-3; D is undetermined. With 0 bases removed from V and 5 bases from J, the gap between germline ends came to 21 bases. This CDR3 has 18 residues. In germline, CDR1 is ENHRY, CDR2 SYGVKD.

This clone was seen many times. The chain has TRBV7-3 and TRBJ2-7, with TRBD1 matching over 8 bases. Germline V gene data show CDR1 as SGHTA and CDR2 as FQGTGA. This CDR3 region has 14 residues. The junction had 7 bases not matched to a gene; V was cut back by 4 bases and J by 5 bases. The CDR3 DNA is TGTGCCAGCAGCTCTGCAGGGGGCCTAGACGAGCAGTACTTC. This encodes CASSSAGGLDEQYF. The variable domain in full, completed from reference TRBV7-3 and TRBJ2-7, reads GAGVSQTPSNKVTEKGKYVELRCDPISGHTALYWYRQSLGQGPEFLIYFQGTGAADDSGLPNDRFFAVRPEGSVSTLKIQRTERGDSAVYLCASSSAGGLDEQYFGPGTRLTVT.

This clone was observed a single time. This rearrangement joins TRBV23-1 to TRBJ1-1; TRBD1 matches 12 bases. TRBV23-1 is an ORF for which the function is uncertain. CDR3 length equals 17 residues. After removal of 4 bases from V and 4 bases from J, the junction contained 10 bases not matched to a gene. CDR3 amino acids: CASSRPGQGALSTEAFF. In nucleotides, the CDR3 is TGCGCCAGCAGTCGTCCGGGACAGGGGGCCCTGAGCACTGAAGCTTTCTTT.

This rearrangement joins TRBV19 to TRBJ1-5, with D possibly being TRBD1 (6 bases). This CDR3 comprises 14 residues. The V and J ends lost 4 bases and 4 bases respectively, with 11 bases between them. The germline V gene has CDR1 LNHDA and CDR2 SQIVND (reference sequence). The DNA for the CDR3 is TGTGCCAGTAGTACCCACAGGGAGAATCAGCCCCAGCATTTT. Translating gives CASSTHRENQPQHF.

In regard to this clone: The junction departs from the called germline gene at one end, perhaps through a read error. This chain links TRBV13 with TRBJ2-7; D unresolved. Germline loops: CDR1 PRHDT, CDR2 FYEKMQ (reference sequence). This CDR3 contains 11 residues. The CDR3 coding sequence is TGTGCCAGCAGCATCAGTGCGAGCGCTGACTTC. The encoded protein is CASSISASADF.

This chain links TRBV7-6 with TRBJ2-2, with D maybe TRBD1 (5 bases). The CDR3 runs to 15 residues. Germline assignment: CDR1 SGHVS and CDR2 FNYEAQ. Trimming shortened V by 1 base and J by 3 bases, and 9 bases separated the two germline ends. CDR3 sequence reads: CASSLGRVDTGELFF. CDR3 nucleotides: TGTGCCAGCAGCTTAGGCAGGGTTGACACCGGGGAGCTGTTTTTT. Full variable domain (remainder filled in from reference TRBV7-6 and TRBJ2-2): GAGVSQSPRYKVTKRGQDVALRCDPISGHVSLYWYRQALGQGPEFLTYFNYEAQQDKSGLPNDRFSAERPEGSISTLTIQRTEQRDSAMYRCASSLGRVDTGELFFGEGSRLTVL.

V gene TRBV2 combines with J gene TRBJ1-1; possible D gene TRBD1, 6 bases. V lost 3 bases and J lost 0, with 14 bases in between. The CDR3 runs to 16 residues. CDR1 SNHLY and CDR2 FYNNEI come from the germline V gene. The CDR3 is CASSDLTGTLNTEAFF. The CDR3 region has the DNA TGTGCCAGCAGTGATCTTACAGGGACGTTGAACACTGAAGCTTTCTTT.

The chain links TRBV29-1 to TRBJ2-7; 9 nucleotides align to TRBD1. Germline assignment: CDR1 SQVTM and CDR2 ANQGSEA. The CDR3 contains 13 residues. The V segment lost 4 bases and the J segment 5 bases; nucleotides outside the gene matches: 6. In DNA form, the CDR3 reads TGCAGCGTTGGCCGGGACAGGGTTGACGAGCAGTACTTC. This codes for CSVGRDRVDEQYF.

The genes are TRBV30 and TRBJ1-3, with D maybe TRBD1 (5 bases). Trimming stripped 0 bases from V and 0 bases from J, with 12 bases between. CDR3 length: 16 residues. In germline, CDR1 is GTSNPN, CDR2 SVGIG (reference sequence). The CDR3 loop reads CAWSVTVRDSGNTIYF. CDR3 sequence (DNA): TGTGCCTGGAGTGTAACCGTCAGGGACTCTGGAAACACCATATATTTT.

The rearrangement uses TRBV6-5 and TRBJ2-7; D remains ambiguous. This CDR3 region has 15 residues. V gave up 5 bases and J gave up 3 bases, with 17 bases separating them. The germline CDR1 and CDR2 sequences are MNHEY and SVGAGI. The CDR3 protein is CASSQFMGYFYEQYF. The CDR3 DNA is TGTGCCAGCAGTCAGTTTATGGGCTACTTCTACGAGCAGTACTTC.

This clone came up a few times. The CDR3 coding sequence is TGCGCCAGCAGCCCGGGGACAGGTCTAAATCAGCCCCAGCATTTT. As protein: CASSPGTGLNQPQHF. The chain uses TRBV5-1 and TRBJ1-5; 8 bases map to TRBD1. The germline CDR1 and CDR2 sequences are SGHRS and YFSETQ. The CDR3 loop spans 15 amino acids. Trimming cost V 4 bases and J 4 bases; bases outside gene matches: 7.

The rearrangement uses TRBV6-6 and TRBJ2-1; TRBD2 aligns across 11 bases. The CDR3 loop spans 16 amino acids. From germline, CDR1 is MNHNY and CDR2 SVGAGI (reference sequence). Trimming removed 5 bases from V and 2 bases from J; junction bases left unmatched: 5. Here the CDR3 DNA reads TGTGCCAGCAGTGGGACTAGCGGAACCACCTACAATGAGCAGTTCTTC. Its translation is CASSGTSGTTYNEQFF.

The chain links TRBV6-6 to TRBJ2-2, with 10 nucleotides matching TRBD1. Trimming took 10 bases from V and 5 from J; bases not matched to a gene: 7. Germline loops: CDR1 MNHNY, CDR2 SVGAGI (reference sequence). This CDR3 has 14 amino acids. The CDR3 reads CATRQGAGTGELFF. CDR3 bases: TGTGCCACCCGACAGGGGGCAGGAACCGGGGAGCTGTTTTTT.

The genes are TRBV2 and TRBJ1-5, with D hard to call. V was cut by 7 bases and J by 8 bases, with 30 bases left in between. Per the germline V gene, CDR1 is SNHLY and CDR2 is FYNNEI. The CDR3 covers 18 residues. The CDR3 region is CASIWLVTSKNAEEPQHF. CDR3 sequence (DNA): TGTGCCAGCATTTGGCTTGTTACCAGTAAGAATGCCGAAGAGCCCCAGCATTTT.

The chain couples TRBV2 to TRBJ1-2; D is unclear. The CDR3 is made up of 16 amino acids. Germline CDR1 SNHLY, CDR2 FYNNEI. V gave up 1 base and J gave up 0 bases, with 12 bases separating them. The CDR3 region has the DNA TGTGCCAGCAGTGAAGGCGTCGGGAGAACTAACTATGGCTACACCTTC. It yields the protein CASSEGVGRTNYGYTF.

Turning to this clone: Other nucleotide sequences in the sample specify the same CDR3. V gene TRBV19 combines with J gene TRBJ1-2; D ambiguous. The CDR3 totals 12 residues. From germline, CDR1 is LNHDA and CDR2 SQIVND (reference sequence). Deletions cut 6 bases from V and 0 bases from J, with 5 bases between. CDR3 loop: CASSRTNYGYTF. The CDR3 DNA reads TGTGCCAGTAGCAGGACTAACTATGGCTACACCTTC.

The V call is TRBV5-8, the J call TRBJ2-1, with 15 bases lining up with TRBD2. V was pared by 5 bases and J by 7 bases, with 4 bases of the junction left unmatched. CDR1 SGHTS and CDR2 YDEGEE come from the germline V gene. CDR3 length: 15 amino acids. The CDR3 here is CASRTGLAGGNEQFF. The CDR3, as DNA: TGTGCCAGCAGAACGGGACTAGCGGGAGGTAATGAGCAGTTCTTC.

This clone came up a few times. Other nucleotide sequences from this sample produce the same CDR3. The chain carries TRBV16 and TRBJ1-2, with 12 bases identical to TRBD1. CDR1 is KGHSY, CDR2 FQNENV, per germline. This CDR3 is built from 16 residues. V lost 2 bases, J lost 3 bases, and 4 bases stayed unmatched. The CDR3 coding sequence is TGTGCCAGCAGCCAACAGGGACAGGGGGCGGACTATGGCTACACCTTC. Translated, it gives CASSQQGQGADYGYTF.

The chain combines TRBV24-1 with TRBJ2-1; D call uncertain. The CDR3 length is 16 residues. Per the germline V gene, CDR1 is KGHDR and CDR2 is SFDVKD. Trimming removed 5 bases from V and 7 bases from J, with 20 bases in between. CDR3 in amino acids: CATSGPLDRSNNEQFF. For the CDR3, the DNA is TGTGCCACCAGTGGCCCGCTAGACCGAAGCAATAATGAGCAGTTCTTC.

This clone turned up a few times. V usage is TRBV6-6 and J usage is TRBJ1-1, with a possible D match to TRBD1 (6 bases). The CDR3 consists of 12 residues. In germline, CDR1 is MNHNY, CDR2 SVGAGI (reference sequence). V was trimmed by 5 bases and J by 8 bases, leaving 12 bases between them. The CDR3 region is CASSATGTEAFF. The CDR3 DNA is TGTGCCAGCAGTGCGACCGGGACAGAAGCTTTCTTT.